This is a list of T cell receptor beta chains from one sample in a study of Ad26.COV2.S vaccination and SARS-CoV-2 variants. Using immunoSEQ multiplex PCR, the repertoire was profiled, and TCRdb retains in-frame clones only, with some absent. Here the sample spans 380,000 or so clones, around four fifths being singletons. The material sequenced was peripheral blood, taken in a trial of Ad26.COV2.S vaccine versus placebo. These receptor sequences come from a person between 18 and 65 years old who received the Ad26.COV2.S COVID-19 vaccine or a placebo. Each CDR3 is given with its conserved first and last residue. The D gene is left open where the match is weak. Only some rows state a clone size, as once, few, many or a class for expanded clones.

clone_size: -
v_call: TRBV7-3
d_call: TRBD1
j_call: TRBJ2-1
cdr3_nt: TGTGCCAGCAGCCGGGGGACAGGGGATGAGCAGTTCTTC
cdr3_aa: CASSRGTGDEQFF

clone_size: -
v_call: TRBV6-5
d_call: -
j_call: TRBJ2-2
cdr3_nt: TGTGCCAGCAGTTACTCCAACAACAGGGTTGGGGAGCTGTTTTTT
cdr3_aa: CASSYSNNRVGELFF

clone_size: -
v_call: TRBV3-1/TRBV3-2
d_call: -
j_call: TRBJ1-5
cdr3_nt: TGTGCCAGCAGCCAAGTGGGTTGGGACAAACAGCCCCAGCATTTT
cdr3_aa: CASSQVGWDKQPQHF

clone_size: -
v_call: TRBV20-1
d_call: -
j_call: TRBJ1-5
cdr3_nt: TGCAGTGCTAGTCGGCAGGGGACTCAGCCCCAGCATTTT
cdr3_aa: CSASRQGTQPQHF

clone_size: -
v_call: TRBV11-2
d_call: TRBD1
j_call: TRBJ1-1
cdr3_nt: TGTGCCAGCAGCTTAGGGGGGACAGGAGCTGAAGCTTTCTTT
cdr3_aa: CASSLGGTGAEAFF

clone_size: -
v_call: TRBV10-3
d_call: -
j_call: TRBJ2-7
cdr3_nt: TGTGCCATCAGTGAAGACAGGTTGTTCTACGAGCAGTACTTC
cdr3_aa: CAISEDRLFYEQYF

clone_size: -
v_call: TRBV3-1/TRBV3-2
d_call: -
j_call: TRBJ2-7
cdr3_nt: TGTGCCAGCAGCCTTTTTCAAGGACAGACCTACGAGCAGTACTTC
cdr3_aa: CASSLFQGQTYEQYF

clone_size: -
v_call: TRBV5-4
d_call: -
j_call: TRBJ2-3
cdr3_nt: TGTGCCAGCAGCCACGGGACAAGCCGCACAGATACGCAGTATTTT
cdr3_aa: CASSHGTSRTDTQYF

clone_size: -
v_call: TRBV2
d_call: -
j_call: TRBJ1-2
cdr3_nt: TGTGCCAGCAGAGAGTTGTCGGACGGGGGCTACACCTTC
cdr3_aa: CASRELSDGGYTF

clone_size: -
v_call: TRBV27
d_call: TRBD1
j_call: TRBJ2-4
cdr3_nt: TGTGCCAGCAGCTTAATGCCGGGGACAGCAAAAAACATTCAGTACTTC
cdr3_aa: CASSLMPGTAKNIQYF

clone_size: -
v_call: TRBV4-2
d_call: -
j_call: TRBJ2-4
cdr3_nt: TGTGCCAGCAGCCAAGAAAGCAGCGGAGGGGGGGGCATTCAGTACTTC
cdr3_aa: CASSQESSGGGGIQYF

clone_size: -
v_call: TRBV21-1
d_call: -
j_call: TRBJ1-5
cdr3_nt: TGTGCCAGCAGCCGGCCGGGACACGGGGTAAATCAGCCCCAGCATTTT
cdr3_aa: CASSRPGHGVNQPQHF

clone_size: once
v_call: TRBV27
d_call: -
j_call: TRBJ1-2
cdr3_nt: TGTGCCAGCAGTTTATTTACAGGCTATGGCTACACCTTC
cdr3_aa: CASSLFTGYGYTF

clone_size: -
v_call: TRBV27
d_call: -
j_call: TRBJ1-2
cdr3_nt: TGTGCCAGCAGGCGCGGAATTAACTATGGCTACACCTTC
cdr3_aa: CASRRGINYGYTF

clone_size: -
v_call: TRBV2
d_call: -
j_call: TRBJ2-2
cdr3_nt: TGTGCCAACAGTGAAGGTAACACCGGGGAGCTGTTTTTT
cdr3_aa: CANSEGNTGELFF

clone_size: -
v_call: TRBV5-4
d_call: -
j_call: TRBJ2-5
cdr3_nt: TGTGCCAGCAGCTTGAGGCAGGGCGGGGCAGAGACCCAGTACTTC
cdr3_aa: CASSLRQGGAETQYF

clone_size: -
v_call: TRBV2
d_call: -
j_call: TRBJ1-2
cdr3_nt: TGTGCCAGCAGTGAAGGAAATATGAGGGCCTATGGCTACACCTTC
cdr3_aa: CASSEGNMRAYGYTF

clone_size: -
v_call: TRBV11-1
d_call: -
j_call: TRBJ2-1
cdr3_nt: TGTGCCAGCAGCTTAGAGGCTGACTACAATGAGCAGTTCTTC
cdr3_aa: CASSLEADYNEQFF

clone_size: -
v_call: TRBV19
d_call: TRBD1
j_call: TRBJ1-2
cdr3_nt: TGTGCCAGTAGTATAAGTGGACAGGGGGTGTATGGCTACACCTTC
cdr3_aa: CASSISGQGVYGYTF

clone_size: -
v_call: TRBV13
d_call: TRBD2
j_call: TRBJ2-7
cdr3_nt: TGTGCCAGCAGCTTCTCTGGGACTAGCTTCTCCTACGAGCAGTACTTC
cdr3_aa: CASSFSGTSFSYEQYF

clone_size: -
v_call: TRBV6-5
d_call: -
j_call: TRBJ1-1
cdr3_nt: TGTGCCAGCGCCCCAGGCGGGGGGGGGATAACTGAAGCTTTCTTT
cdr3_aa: CASAPGGGGITEAFF

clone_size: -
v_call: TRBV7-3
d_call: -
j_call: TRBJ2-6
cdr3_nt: TGTGCCAGCAGCCGATTCGGTGGAATGACAGGCCCCTCTGGGGCCAACGTCCTGACTTTC
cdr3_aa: CASSRFGGMTGPSGANVLTF

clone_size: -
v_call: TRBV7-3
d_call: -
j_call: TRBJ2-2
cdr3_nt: TGTGCCAGCAGCCAGCAGCGGAGCCTGACCGGGGAGCTGTTTTTT
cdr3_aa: CASSQQRSLTGELFF

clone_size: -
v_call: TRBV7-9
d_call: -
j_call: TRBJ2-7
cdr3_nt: TGTGCCAGCAGCTTATATACTAGCTCTTACGAGCAGTACTTC
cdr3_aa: CASSLYTSSYEQYF

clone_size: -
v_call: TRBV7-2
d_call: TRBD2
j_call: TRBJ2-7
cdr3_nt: TGTGCCAGCCGCCGTCTAGCGGGGGGGCCGGAGCAGTACTTC
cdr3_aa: CASRRLAGGPEQYF

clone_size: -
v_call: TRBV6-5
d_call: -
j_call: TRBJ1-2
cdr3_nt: TGTGCCAGCAGTTACTTATTAGGGGACGGCTACACCTTC
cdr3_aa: CASSYLLGDGYTF

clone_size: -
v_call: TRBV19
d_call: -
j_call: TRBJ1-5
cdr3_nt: TGTGCCAGTATGGGGGGTCTCGGACAGTTCAATCAGCCCCAGCATTTT
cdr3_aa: CASMGGLGQFNQPQHF

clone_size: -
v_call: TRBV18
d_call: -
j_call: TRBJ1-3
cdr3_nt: TGTGCCAGCTCCGAGACATCTGGAAACACCATATATTTT
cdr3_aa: CASSETSGNTIYF

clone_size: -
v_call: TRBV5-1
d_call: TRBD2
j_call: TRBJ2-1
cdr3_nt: TGCGCCAGCAGCTTGGCAGCGGGGAATTACAATGAGCAGTTCTTC
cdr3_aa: CASSLAAGNYNEQFF

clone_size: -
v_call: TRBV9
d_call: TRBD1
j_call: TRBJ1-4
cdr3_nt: TGTGCCAGCAGCCGGTCGACAGGGAATAATGAAAAACTGTTTTTT
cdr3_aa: CASSRSTGNNEKLFF

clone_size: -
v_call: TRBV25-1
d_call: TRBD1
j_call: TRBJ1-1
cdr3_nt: TGTGCCAGCAGTGGTCAGACAGGGGGCGAAGCTTTCTTT
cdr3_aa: CASSGQTGGEAFF

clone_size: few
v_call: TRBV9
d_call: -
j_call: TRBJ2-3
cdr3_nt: TGTGCCAGCAGCGTAGTTGATCGCACAGATACGCAGTATTTT
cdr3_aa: CASSVVDRTDTQYF

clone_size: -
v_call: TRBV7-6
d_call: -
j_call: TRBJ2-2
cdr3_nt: TGTGCCAGCACCGGGACGGCGAACACCGGGGAGCTGTTTTTT
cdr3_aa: CASTGTANTGELFF

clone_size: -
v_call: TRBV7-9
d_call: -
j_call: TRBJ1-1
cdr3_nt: TGTGCCAGCAGCTTCGGGACGGGGAACACTGAAGCTTTCTTT
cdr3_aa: CASSFGTGNTEAFF

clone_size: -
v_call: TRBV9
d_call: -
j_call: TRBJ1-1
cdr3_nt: TGTGCCAGCAGCGTAGGGCAGCCGAACACTGAAGCTTTCTTT
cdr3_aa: CASSVGQPNTEAFF

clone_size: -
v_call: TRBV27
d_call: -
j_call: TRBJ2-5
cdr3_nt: TGTGCCAGCGCCCGACAGAATCGGAGAGAGATTCGAGAGACCCAGTACTTC
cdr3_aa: CASARQNRREIRETQYF

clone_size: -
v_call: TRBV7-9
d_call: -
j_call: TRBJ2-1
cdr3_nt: TGTGCCAGCAGCTCTAGCGTGGACGAGCAGTTCTTC
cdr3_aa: CASSSSVDEQFF

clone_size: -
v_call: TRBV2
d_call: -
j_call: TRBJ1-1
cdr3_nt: TGTGCCAGCAGTGCGGGGAACGGGGCTGAAGCTTTCTTT
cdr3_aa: CASSAGNGAEAFF

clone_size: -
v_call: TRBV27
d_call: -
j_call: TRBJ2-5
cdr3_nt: TGTGCCAGCAGTCCCGGACTAACCTGGAGGACCCAGTACTTC
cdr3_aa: CASSPGLTWRTQYF

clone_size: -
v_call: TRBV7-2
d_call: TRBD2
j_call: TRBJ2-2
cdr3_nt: TGTGCCAGCAGCCCCCTGGGGGGGATCGGCACCGGGGAGCTGTTTTTT
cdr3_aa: CASSPLGGIGTGELFF

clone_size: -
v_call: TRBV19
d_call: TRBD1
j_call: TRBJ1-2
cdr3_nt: TGTGCCAGTAGGGGGACAGGAGCTAACTATGGCTACACCTTC
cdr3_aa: CASRGTGANYGYTF

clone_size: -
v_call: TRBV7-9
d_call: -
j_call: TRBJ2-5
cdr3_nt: TGTGCCAGCAGCTTAGGGGCAGCTAGGGAGACCCAGTACTTC
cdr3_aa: CASSLGAARETQYF

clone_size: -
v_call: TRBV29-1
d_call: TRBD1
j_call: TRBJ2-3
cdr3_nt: TGCAGCGTACAAACGGGACAGGGGGTGACAGATACGCAGTATTTT
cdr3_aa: CSVQTGQGVTDTQYF